This T cell receptor beta chain appears in the sequencing data of a study of T cells in localized non-small cell lung cancer. Trimming pared 6 bases from V and 1 base from J, leaving 9 bases between. Germline lookup yields CDR1 MDHEN and CDR2 SYDVKM. The CDR3 consists of 13 residues. About this clone: Its specificity is not known.

Overall study findings and caveats: Adjacent uninvolved lung tissue had the highest T cell clonality, exceeding tumor.

The repertoire was sequenced with immunoSEQ multiplex PCR; TCRdb's copy has only in-frame clones and lacks some. Seen here are some 64,000 clones, roughly 90% observed once, and the top ten hold almost 2%. This material consisted of peripheral blood, taken before any cancer treatment. The TCR originated in a woman aged 35-75 years with stage I lung adenocarcinoma. V is TRBV28 and J is TRBJ1-2; D is unclear. This CDR3 reads CASRMTGNYGYTF. The DNA of the CDR3 is TGTGCCAGCAGGATGACGGGTAACTATGGCTACACCTTC.